This T cell receptor (beta chain) was identified during a study of metastatic and nonmetastatic thyroid tumors. Turning to the study itself: Comparison of repertoires was carried out across blood and tumor or nodule tissue from malignant and benign thyroid patients.

Per the authors' pipeline: Construction of a distant-metastasis classifier for papillary thyroid cancer relied on CDR3 differences across clinicopathological groups. MiXCR re-clonotyped the PCR reads for TCRdb. The V and J calls here are based on TCRdb, not the publication. The sample lists tens of thousands of clones, around 28% occurring once. This clone was observed many times. The antigen is undetermined. Broader study findings: Malignant tumors reportedly showed significantly higher TCR beta diversity than benign nodules in both blood and tumor.

Germline V gene lookup returns CDR1 MDHEN and CDR2 SYDVKM. Deletions cut 5 bases from V and 6 bases from J, with 14 bases between. CDR3 size: 14 residues. Each patient went into thyroid surgery without having received any treatment. This sequence joins TRBV28 and TRBJ2-1; D gene unclear. Sample: blood. This sequence was found in a male donor with papillary thyroid cancer or a benign thyroid nodule (not recorded which). Some clones in this sample may be carry-over from other donors' samples. The CDR3 protein is CASSPTTPLNEQFF. In nucleotides, the CDR3 is TGTGCCAGCAGTCCCACAACGCCCCTCAATGAGCAGTTCTTC. The entire variable domain, with the rest obtained from reference TRBV28 and TRBJ2-1, is as follows: DVKVTQSSRYLVKRTGEKVFLECVQDMDHENMFWYRQDPGLGLRLIYFSYDVKMKEKGDIPEGYSVSREKKERFSLILESASTNQTSMYLCASSPTTPLNEQFFGPGTRLTVL.